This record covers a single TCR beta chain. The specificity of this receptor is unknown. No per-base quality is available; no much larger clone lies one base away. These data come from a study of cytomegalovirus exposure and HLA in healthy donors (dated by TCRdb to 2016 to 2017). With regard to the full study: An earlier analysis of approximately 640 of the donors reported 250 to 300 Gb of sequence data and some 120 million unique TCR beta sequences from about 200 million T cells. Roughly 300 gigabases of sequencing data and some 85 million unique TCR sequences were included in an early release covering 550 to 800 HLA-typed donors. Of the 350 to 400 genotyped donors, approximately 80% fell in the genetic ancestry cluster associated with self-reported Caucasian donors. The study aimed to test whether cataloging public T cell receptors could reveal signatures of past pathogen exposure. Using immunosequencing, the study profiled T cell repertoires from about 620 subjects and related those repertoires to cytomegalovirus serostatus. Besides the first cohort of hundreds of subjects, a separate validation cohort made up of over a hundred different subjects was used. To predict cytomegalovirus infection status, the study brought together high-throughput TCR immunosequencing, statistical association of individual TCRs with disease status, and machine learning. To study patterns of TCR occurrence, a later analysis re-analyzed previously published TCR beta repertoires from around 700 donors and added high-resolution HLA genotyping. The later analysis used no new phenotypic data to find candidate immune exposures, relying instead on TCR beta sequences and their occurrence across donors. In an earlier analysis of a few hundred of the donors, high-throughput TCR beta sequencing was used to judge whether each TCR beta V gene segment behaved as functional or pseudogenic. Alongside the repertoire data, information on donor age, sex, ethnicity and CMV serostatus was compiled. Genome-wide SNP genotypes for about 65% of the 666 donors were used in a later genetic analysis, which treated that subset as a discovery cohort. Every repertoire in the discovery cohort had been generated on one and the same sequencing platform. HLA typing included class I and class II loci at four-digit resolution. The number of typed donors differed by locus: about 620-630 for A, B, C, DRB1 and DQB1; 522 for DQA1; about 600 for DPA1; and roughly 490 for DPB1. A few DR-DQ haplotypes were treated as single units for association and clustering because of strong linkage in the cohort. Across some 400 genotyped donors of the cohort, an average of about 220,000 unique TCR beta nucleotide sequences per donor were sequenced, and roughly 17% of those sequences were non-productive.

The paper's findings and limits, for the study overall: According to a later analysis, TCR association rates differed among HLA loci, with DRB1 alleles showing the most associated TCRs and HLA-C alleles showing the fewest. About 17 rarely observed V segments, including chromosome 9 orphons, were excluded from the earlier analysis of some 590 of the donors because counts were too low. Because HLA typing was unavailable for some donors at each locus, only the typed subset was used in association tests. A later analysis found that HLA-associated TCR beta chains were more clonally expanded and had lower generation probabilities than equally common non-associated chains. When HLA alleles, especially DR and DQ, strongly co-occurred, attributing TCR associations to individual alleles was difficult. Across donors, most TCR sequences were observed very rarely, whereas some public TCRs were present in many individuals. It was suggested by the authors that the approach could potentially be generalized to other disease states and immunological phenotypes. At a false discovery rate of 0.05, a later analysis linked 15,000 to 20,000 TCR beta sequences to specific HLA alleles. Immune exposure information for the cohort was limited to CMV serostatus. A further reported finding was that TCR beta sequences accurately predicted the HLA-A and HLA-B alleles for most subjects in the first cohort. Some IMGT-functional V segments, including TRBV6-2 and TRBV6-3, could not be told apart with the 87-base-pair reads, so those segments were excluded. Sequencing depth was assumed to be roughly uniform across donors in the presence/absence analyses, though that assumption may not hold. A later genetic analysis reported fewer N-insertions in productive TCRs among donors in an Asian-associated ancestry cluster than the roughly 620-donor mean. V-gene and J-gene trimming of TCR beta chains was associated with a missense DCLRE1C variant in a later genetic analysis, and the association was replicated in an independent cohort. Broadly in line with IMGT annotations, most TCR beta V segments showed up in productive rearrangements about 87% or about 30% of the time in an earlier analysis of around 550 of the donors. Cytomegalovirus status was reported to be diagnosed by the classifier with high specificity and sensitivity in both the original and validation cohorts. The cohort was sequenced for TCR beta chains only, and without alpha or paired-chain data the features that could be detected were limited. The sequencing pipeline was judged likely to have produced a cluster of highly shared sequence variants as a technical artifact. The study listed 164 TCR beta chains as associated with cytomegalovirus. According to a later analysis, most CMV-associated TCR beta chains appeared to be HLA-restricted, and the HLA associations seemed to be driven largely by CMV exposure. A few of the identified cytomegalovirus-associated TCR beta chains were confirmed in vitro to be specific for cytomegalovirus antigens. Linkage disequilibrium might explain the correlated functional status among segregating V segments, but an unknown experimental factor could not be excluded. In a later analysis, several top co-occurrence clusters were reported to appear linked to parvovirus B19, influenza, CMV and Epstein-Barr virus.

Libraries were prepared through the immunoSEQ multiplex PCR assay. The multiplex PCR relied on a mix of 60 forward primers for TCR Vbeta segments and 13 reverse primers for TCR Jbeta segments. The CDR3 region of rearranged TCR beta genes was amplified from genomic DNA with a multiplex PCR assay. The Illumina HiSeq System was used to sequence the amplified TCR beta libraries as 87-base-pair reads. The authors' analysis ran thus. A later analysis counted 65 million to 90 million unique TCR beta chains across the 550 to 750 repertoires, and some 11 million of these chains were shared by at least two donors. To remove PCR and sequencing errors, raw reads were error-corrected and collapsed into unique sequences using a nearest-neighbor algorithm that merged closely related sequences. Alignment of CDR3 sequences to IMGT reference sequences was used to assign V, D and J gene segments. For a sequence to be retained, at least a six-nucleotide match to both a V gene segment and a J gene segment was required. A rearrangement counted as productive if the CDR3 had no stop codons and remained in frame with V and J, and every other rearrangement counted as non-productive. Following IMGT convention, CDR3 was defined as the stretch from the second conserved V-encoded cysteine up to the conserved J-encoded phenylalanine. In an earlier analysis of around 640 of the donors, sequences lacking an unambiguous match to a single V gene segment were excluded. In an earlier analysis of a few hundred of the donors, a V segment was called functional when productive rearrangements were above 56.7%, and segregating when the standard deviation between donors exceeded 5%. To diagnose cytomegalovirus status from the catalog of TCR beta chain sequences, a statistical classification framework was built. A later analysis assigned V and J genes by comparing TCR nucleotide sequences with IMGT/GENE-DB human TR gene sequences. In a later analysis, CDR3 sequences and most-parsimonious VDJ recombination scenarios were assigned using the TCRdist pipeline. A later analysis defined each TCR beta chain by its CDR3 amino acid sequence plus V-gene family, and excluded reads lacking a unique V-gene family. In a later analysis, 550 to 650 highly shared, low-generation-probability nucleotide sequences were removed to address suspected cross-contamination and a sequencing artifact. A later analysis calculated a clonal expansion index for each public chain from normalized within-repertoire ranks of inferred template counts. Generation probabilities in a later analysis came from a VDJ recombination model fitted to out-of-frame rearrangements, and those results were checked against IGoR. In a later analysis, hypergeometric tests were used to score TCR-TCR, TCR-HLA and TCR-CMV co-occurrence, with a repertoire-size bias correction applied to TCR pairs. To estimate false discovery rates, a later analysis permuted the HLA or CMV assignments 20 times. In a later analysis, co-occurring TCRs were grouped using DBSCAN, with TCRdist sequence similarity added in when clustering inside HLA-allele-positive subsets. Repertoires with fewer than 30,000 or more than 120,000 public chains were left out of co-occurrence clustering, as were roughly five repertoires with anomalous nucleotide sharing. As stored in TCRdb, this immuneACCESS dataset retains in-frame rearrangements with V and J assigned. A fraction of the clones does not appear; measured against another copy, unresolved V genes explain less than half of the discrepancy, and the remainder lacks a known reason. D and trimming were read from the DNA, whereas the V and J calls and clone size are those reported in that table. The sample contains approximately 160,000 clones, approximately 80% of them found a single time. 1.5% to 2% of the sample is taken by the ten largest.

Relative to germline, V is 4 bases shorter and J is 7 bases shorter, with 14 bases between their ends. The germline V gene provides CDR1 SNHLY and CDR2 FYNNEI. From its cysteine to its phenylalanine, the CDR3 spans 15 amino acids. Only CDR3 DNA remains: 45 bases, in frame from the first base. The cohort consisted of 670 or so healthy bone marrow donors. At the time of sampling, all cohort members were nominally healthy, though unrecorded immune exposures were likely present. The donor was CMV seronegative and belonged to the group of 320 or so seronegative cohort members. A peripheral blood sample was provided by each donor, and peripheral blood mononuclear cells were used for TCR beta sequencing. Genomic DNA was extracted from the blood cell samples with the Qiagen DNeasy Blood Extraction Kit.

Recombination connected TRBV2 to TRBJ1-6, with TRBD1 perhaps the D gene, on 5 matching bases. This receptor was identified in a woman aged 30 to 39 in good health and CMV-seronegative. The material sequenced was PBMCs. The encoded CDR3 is CASSVGGRGNSPLHF. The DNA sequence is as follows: TGTGCCAGCAGTGTCGGGGGACGCGGGAATTCACCCCTCCACTTT.